What follows are 17 T cell receptor beta chains derived from one specimen sequenced in a study of beta chain features in type 1 diabetes. Study outcomes and limitations: In all four CD4+ subsets, TCRB CDR3 length was significantly, moderately reduced in type 1 diabetes.

The authors reverse transcribed all of the isolated RNA, so sequencing captured expressed TCRB transcripts. TCRdb's table, derived via immunoSEQ multiplex PCR, lists solely in-frame clones and lacks some. Of some 240,000 clones detected, around 15% appear once; the ten largest clones hold about 0.085%. Antigens of these TCRs are unknown. The source material was naive CD4+ T cells from blood. Every receptor here comes from a man under 40 with type 1 diabetes.

This clone was seen a handful of times. The chain has TRBV7-9 and TRBJ1-4, with 7 nucleotides matching TRBD1. The V gene end was trimmed by 4 bases and the J gene end by 2 bases; junction bases not matched to a gene: 7. The CDR3 contains 16 residues. Germline lookup yields CDR1 SEHNR and CDR2 FQNEAQ (reference sequence). The CDR3 loop is CASSSRQGSTNEKLFF. The CDR3 DNA reads as TGTGCCAGCAGCTCCCGACAGGGATCCACTAATGAAAAACTGTTTTTT.

The chain recombines TRBV5-1 with TRBJ1-1, with D unclear. The germline gives CDR1 SGHRS, CDR2 YFSETQ. This CDR3 comprises 12 residues. V was shortened by 0 bases and J by 7 bases, with 7 bases between the two germline ends. The CDR3 here is CASSLGQNEAFF. In DNA form, the CDR3 reads TGCGCCAGCAGCTTGGGGCAGAATGAAGCTTTCTTT.

This clone has just a few counts. The chain employs TRBV4-1 and TRBJ1-4; D remains ambiguous. The V and J ends lost 0 bases and 13 bases respectively, with 24 bases between them. The CDR3 covers 17 residues. The germline gives CDR1 MGHRA, CDR2 YSYEKL. The CDR3 reads CASSQDIKEWVYGGLFF. CDR3 in DNA: TGCGCCAGCAGCCAAGATATAAAGGAGTGGGTTTATGGCGGACTGTTTTTT.

This clone appeared a few times. The chain links TRBV29-1 to TRBJ2-1, with 9 nucleotides matching TRBD2. V trimming: 1 base; J trimming: 0 bases; junction bases outside the gene matches: 4. CDR1 and CDR2 (germline): SQVTM, ANQGSEA. The CDR3 sequence is 16 residues long. The CDR3 here is CSVEGGAGGSYNEQFF. The CDR3 DNA sequence: TGCAGCGTTGAAGGGGGAGCGGGAGGCTCCTACAATGAGCAGTTCTTC.

The table lists this clone with a few counts. The chain combines TRBV29-1 with TRBJ2-7; 7 nucleotides line up with TRBD1. V lost 3 bases and J lost 7; bases outside the gene matches: 9. CDR3 length: 13 amino acids. Per germline, CDR1 SQVTM and CDR2 ANQGSEA. As DNA, the CDR3 is TGCAGCGTTGATGCACAGGGGCCTGGGGAGCAGTACTTC. Protein: CSVDAQGPGEQYF.

This chain uses TRBV29-1 with TRBJ2-7; D unclear. CDR3 length equals 15 residues. The V gene lost 4 bases and the J gene lost 2 bases, with 18 bases spanning the gap. CDR1 is SQVTM, CDR2 ANQGSEA, per germline. The CDR3 coding sequence is TGCAGCGTTGGAAGTAGAACACCCCTTACCTACGAGCAGTACTTC. It specifies CSVGSRTPLTYEQYF.

The chain links TRBV5-1 to TRBJ2-5; 7 nucleotides agree with TRBD1. V lost 0 bases to trimming and J lost 2 bases; unmatched junction nucleotides: 4. The CDR3 sequence is 15 residues long. Germline loops: CDR1 SGHRS, CDR2 YFSETQ. DNA of the CDR3: TGCGCCAGCAGCTTGGTCGGGACAGCACAAGAGACCCAGTACTTC. It is translated as CASSLVGTAQETQYF.

This clone occurred a few times. The chain's CDR3 is CAWNLHRADTQYF. The DNA of the CDR3 is TGTGCCTGGAACCTCCACCGGGCAGATACGCAGTATTTT. This rearrangement joins TRBV30 to TRBJ2-3; D uncertain. This CDR3 has 13 amino acids. Germline V lookup: CDR1 GTSNPN, CDR2 SVGIG (reference sequence). Trimming took 4 bases from V and 4 from J, leaving 12 bases between them.

The rearrangement uses TRBV30 and TRBJ2-5, with TRBD1 as a possible D gene (6 bases). This CDR3 is built from 12 residues. Trimming cost V 4 bases and J 3 bases, with 9 bases left between them. The V gene's germline CDR1 is GTSNPN and CDR2 SVGIG (reference sequence). The CDR3 spells CAWKQGKETQYF. The CDR3, as DNA: TGTGCCTGGAAACAGGGTAAAGAGACCCAGTACTTC.

There are a few counts of this clone. The chain employs TRBV19 and TRBJ2-1, with D possibly matching TRBD2 (6 bases). CDR1 and CDR2 from the germline V gene are LNHDA and SQIVND (reference sequence). CDR3 length: 15 amino acids. The V end lost 1 base, the J end lost 8 bases, and 15 bases lay between the germline ends. This CDR3 reads CASSIVTRVVDEQFF. The DNA for the CDR3 is TGTGCCAGTAGTATAGTGACTAGGGTAGTCGATGAGCAGTTCTTC.

This clone was seen a few times. The chain combines TRBV29-1 with TRBJ2-1; TRBD1 aligns across 8 bases. The V gene end was trimmed by 7 bases and the J gene end by 2 bases; junction bases not matched to a gene: 7. Germline loops: CDR1 SQVTM, CDR2 ANQGSEA. This CDR3 spans 14 amino acids. The CDR3 nucleotides read TGCAGCGAATCCTTGGGACAGGCCTACAATGAGCAGTTCTTC. This translates into CSESLGQAYNEQFF.

The V gene is TRBV6-6, the J gene TRBJ2-3, with TRBD1 identical over 7 bases. Per germline, CDR1 MNHNY and CDR2 SVGAGI (reference sequence). CDR3 length: 15 residues. V was pared by 4 bases and J by 3 bases, with 7 bases of the junction left unmatched. The chain's CDR3 is CASSFNRGTTDTQYF. CDR3 DNA sequence: TGTGCCAGCAGTTTCAACAGGGGTACAACAGATACGCAGTATTTT.

This clone appeared a few times. V is TRBV28 and J is TRBJ2-4; 10 bases are a match to TRBD1. This CDR3 contains 16 residues. Germline V gives CDR1 MDHEN, CDR2 SYDVKM. The J segment lost 0 bases and the V segment lost 5 bases, leaving 4 bases of the junction unmatched. The CDR3 region has the DNA TGTGCCAGCAGTCCGGACAGGGGGAGAGCCAAAAACATTCAGTACTTC. It codes for CASSPDRGRAKNIQYF.

The chain links TRBV18 to TRBJ2-7; D not certain. The CDR3 contains 13 residues. Germline lookup yields CDR1 KGHSH and CDR2 LQKENI. Trimming left V 3 bases short and J 3 bases short, with 9 bases between. For the CDR3, the DNA is TGTGCCAGCTCACCGGGGATTTACTACGAGCAGTACTTC. It yields the protein CASSPGIYYEQYF.

This clone appeared a few times. The rearrangement uses TRBV29-1 and TRBJ2-1, with D perhaps TRBD2 (6 bases). Germline V gene lookup returns CDR1 SQVTM and CDR2 ANQGSEA. The V end lost 2 bases, the J end lost 5 bases, and 16 bases lay between the germline ends. The CDR3 has 15 residues. The CDR3 region is CSVERGLPPHNEQFF. CDR3 DNA: TGCAGCGTTGAAAGGGGACTCCCTCCACACAATGAGCAGTTCTTC.

The chain uses TRBV5-1 and TRBJ2-3, with TRBD2 matching 7 bases. V lost 0 bases and J lost 6; bases outside the gene matches: 4. Germline CDR1 and CDR2: SGHRS and YFSETQ. This CDR3 contains 14 residues. CDR3 coding DNA: TGCGCCAGCAGCTTGGAGCGGGAATATGATACGCAGTATTTT. Translation: CASSLEREYDTQYF.

This chain joins TRBV4-1 and TRBJ2-1; 9 nucleotides match TRBD2. The V segment lost 3 bases and the J segment 7 bases; nucleotides outside the gene matches: 7. The CDR3 is 15 amino acids. Germline CDR1 is MGHRA and CDR2 is YSYEKL. The CDR3 bases are TGCGCCAGCAGCCAGGTTAGCGGGAGTGTTAATGAGCAGTTCTTC. It encodes CASSQVSGSVNEQFF.